The present entry profiles one TCR beta chain with its context. Its antigen is undetermined. Researchers ran the PCR with 60 Vbeta and 13 Jbeta primers. Method: immunoSEQ multiplex PCR; TCRdb's copy keeps in-frame clones and lacks some. This table has under 200,000 clones, about 80% appearing once. These data are taken from a study of cytomegalovirus exposure and HLA in healthy donors. Study-wide results and caveats: As was reported, the classifier diagnosed cytomegalovirus status with high specificity and sensitivity. Exclusion applied to some V segments, including TRBV6-2 and TRBV6-3, as they were indistinguishable. Reportedly, a later analysis found an Asian-associated ancestry cluster had fewer N-insertions than the approximately 700-donor mean.

The CDR3 contains 16 residues. Germline-derived CDR1 and CDR2 are SGHVS and FQNEAQ. V was pared by 3 bases and J by 4 bases, with 9 bases of the junction left unmatched. The receptor was isolated from a woman between 50 and 59 years old in good health and CMV-seronegative. This sequence joins TRBV7-8 and TRBJ1-2; 9 positions match TRBD1. The sequencing sample was made of PBMCs. The CDR3 region has the DNA TGTGCCAGCAGCTTGGACACCGGGACAGGGATCTATGGCTACACCTTC. It encodes CASSLDTGTGIYGYTF. The full variable domain, with the rest looked up from reference TRBV7-8 and TRBJ1-2, is GAGVSQSPRYKVAKRGQDVALRCDPISGHVSLFWYQQALGQGPEFLTYFQNEAQLDKSGLPSDRFFAERPEGSVSTLKIQRTQQEDSAVYLCASSLDTGTGIYGYTFGSGTRLTVV.